This T cell receptor beta chain appears in the sequencing data of a study of regulatory T cells in long-lasting Graves disease. The study, taken as a whole, reports: Patients with persistent disease showed a bias toward TRBV28, TRBJ1-2 and TRBJ2-5.

Assembly of TCR beta libraries relied on iRepertoire HTBI primers together with Arm-PCR of CDR3 regions. MiXCR was run by TCRdb on the multiplex PCR reads, yielding one entry per CDR3 protein. The sample includes 300,000 to 400,000 distinct CDR3 sequences, roughly 18% of them seen just once. The time point was: newly diagnosed GD, antithyroid drugs for less than 3 months. From PBMCs, RNA was extracted and then used to make the TCR library. The table lists this clonotype with many counts. Its antigen is still unknown. The CDR3 loop spans 14 amino acids. V lost 1 base to trimming and J lost 5 bases, with 11 bases between them. The germline CDR1 and CDR2 sequences are LGHDT and YNNKEL (reference sequence).

The receptor comes from a female donor with Graves disease. The chain combines TRBV3-1 with TRBJ2-5, with no clear D. The source material was peripheral blood mononuclear cells (PBMCs), sampled at new diagnosis, from a patient treated with antithyroid drugs. CDR3 bases: TGTGCCAGCAGCCAAGGCCATTCTGCGGAGACCCAGTACTTC. It codes for CASSQGHSAETQYF.